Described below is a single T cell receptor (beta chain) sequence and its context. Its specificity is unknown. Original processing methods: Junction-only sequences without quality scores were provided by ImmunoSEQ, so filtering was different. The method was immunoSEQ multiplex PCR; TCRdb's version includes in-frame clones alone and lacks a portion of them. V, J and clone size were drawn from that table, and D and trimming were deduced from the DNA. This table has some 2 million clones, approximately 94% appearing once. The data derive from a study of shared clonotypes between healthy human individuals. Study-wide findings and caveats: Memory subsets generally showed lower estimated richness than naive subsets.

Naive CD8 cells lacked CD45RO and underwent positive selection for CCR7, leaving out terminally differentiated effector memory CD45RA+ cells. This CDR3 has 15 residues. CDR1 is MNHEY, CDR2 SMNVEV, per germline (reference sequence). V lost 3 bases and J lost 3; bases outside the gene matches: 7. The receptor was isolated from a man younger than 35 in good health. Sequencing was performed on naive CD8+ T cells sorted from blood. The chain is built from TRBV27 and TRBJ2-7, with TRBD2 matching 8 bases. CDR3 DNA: TGTGCCAGCAGTTTGGCGGGGGGCGGATTCTACGAGCAGTACTTC. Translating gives CASSLAGGGFYEQYF.